This T cell receptor beta chain was sequenced in a study of a mutant IDH1 vaccine in newly diagnosed glioma (TCRdb year 2021). Regarding the research as a whole: Eight vaccinations were administered to patients in weeks 1, 3, 5, 7, 11, 15, 19 and 23, corresponding to visits V03 through V10. For exploratory analyses, longitudinal TCRB deep sequencing was carried out in about 25 treated patients wherever samples were available. Prior to enrollment, standard therapy consisting of radiotherapy alone, temozolomide alone, or radiochemotherapy with temozolomide had been administered to patients, with the combination being received by most patients. Of the approximately 35 treated patients, approximately 62% were male and about 40% were female, and a mean age of 40.4 years was recorded. Vaccination began 4-6 weeks after radiotherapy alone, or alongside temozolomide cycles in the chemotherapy-containing groups. Six visits were used for peripheral blood collection: V03 (baseline), V05, V07, V10, V12 and V13.

The library was prepared using the immunoSEQ multiplex PCR assay. The hsTCRB Kit was used according to the manufacturer's protocol to amplify rearranged TCR beta chain sequences. TCRB libraries were sequenced on an Illumina MiSeq. In the source study's methods: The kit vendor's proprietary platform handled demultiplexing, trimming and gene mapping. In TCRdb, the immuneACCESS table is reduced to in-frame sequences with V and J assigned. These tables do not hold every clone; where another copy was compared, an unresolved V gene accounts for under half, and the others remain unexplained. V and J calls and clone size are copied from that table; D and trimming were computed from the DNA. The sample table holds under 65,000 clones, of which 75% to 90% were seen once. Of the sample, about 6% falls within the top ten clones. About this clone: It lacks a known antigen. There are no base qualities to consult, and no much larger clone falls within one base.

Study-wide findings and limitations: The authors noted that analyses of patient blood samples could not be reproduced because of sample limitations. Selection of PBMC samples for TCRB deep sequencing was based on availability. Pseudoprogression appeared unrelated to alterations in the top peripheral T cell clonotypes detected by TCRB sequencing. Across multiple MHC alleles, vaccine-induced immune responses were seen in more than 80% of patients.

The germline V gene provides CDR1 SGHTA and CDR2 FQGNSA. Here V drops 5 bases and J drops 2 bases, and the junction holds 10 bases not matched to any gene. The CDR3 spans 17 residues, from the cysteine through the phenylalanine. The entry retains the CDR3 DNA only, 51 bases that are in frame from base 1. The sample's time point label, decoded: week 11, during vaccination. Every vaccine dose consisted of 300 ug of a 20-mer mutant IDH1 peptide in Montanide, administered subcutaneously together with topical imiquimod. Newly diagnosed WHO grade 3 or 4 IDH1-mutant astrocytomas showing loss of nuclear ATRX were present in the donors. The samples were drawn from NOA16, a multicentre, single-arm, open-label phase I trial in Germany that tested a mutant IDH1 peptide vaccine in humans for the first time. Genomic DNA for TCRB sequencing was extracted from EDTA blood using the DNeasy Blood and Tissue Kit.

The chain uses TRBV7-2 and TRBJ1-3, with 9 bases matching TRBD1. Material: PBMCs, obtained from a glioma patient whose treatment included an IDH1 peptide vaccine. The clonotype originates from a middle-aged man with glioma. The DNA sequence is given as TGTGCCAGCAGCCTGGACAGGGGTCCCCTCACTGGAAACACCATATATTTT. It codes for CASSLDRGPLTGNTIYF.